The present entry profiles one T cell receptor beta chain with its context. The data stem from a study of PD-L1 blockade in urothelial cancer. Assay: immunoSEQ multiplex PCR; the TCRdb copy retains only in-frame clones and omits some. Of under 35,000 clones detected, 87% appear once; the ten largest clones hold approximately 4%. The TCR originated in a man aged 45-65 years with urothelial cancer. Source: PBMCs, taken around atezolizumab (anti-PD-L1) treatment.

In DNA, the CDR3 is TGTGCCAGTAGTATAGAGGCGGGAGGGCCGTCAAATGAGCAGTTCTTC. Protein sequence: CASSIEAGGPSNEQFF. The chain links TRBV19 to TRBJ2-1; 9 nucleotides align to TRBD2. This CDR3 is 16 amino acids long. The J segment lost 7 bases and the V segment lost 0 bases, leaving 7 bases of the junction unmatched. Looked up from germline, CDR1 is LNHDA and CDR2 is SQIVND (reference sequence).